This T cell receptor (beta chain) is from a study of blood T cell repertoires in COVID-19. Study context: The origin of the acute and convalescent COVID-19 samples was the United States, Italy and Spain. Nucleic acid was either cDNA or gDNA, and it came from T cells, B-cell-depleted T cells, or PBMCs.

Authors' processing steps: Amplification of reference gene primers was used by the study to estimate nucleated cell counts. Sequencing used immunoSEQ multiplex PCR; TCRdb keeps in-frame clones, though not all of them. V, J and clone size were drawn from that table, and D and trimming were deduced from the DNA. This sample has around 40,000 clones; around 90% occur once, and the top ten carry 15% to 18%. Per the germline V gene, CDR1 is MNHNS and CDR2 is SASEGT. Trimming shortened V by 3 bases and J by 5 bases, and 16 bases separated the two germline ends. The CDR3 is 15 residues long. The chain recombines TRBV6-1 with TRBJ1-2, with D unclear. The source of this sequence is a woman in her twenties or thirties in a cohort sampled during active COVID-19. Sequenced: peripheral blood. The chain's CDR3 is CASSDTVLGRYGYTF. CDR3 bases: TGTGCCAGCAGTGATACGGTTTTGGGGAGATATGGCTACACCTTC.